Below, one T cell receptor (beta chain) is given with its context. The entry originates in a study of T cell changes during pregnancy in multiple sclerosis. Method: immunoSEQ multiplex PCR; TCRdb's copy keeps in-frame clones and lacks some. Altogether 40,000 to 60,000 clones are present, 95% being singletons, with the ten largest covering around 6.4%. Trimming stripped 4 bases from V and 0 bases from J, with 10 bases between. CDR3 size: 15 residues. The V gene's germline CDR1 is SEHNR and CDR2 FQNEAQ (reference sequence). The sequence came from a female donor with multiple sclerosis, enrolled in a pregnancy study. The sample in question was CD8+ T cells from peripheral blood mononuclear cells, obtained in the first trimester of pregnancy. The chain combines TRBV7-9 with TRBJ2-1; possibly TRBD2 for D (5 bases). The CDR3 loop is CASSSDLSSYNEQFF. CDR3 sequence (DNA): TGTGCCAGCAGCTCGGACTTGAGCTCCTACAATGAGCAGTTCTTC. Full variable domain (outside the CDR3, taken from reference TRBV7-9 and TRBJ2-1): DTGVSQNPRHKITKRGQNVTFRCDPISEHNRLYWYRQTLGQGPEFLTYFQNEAQLEKSRLLSDRFSAERPKGSFSTLEIQRTEQGDSAMYLCASSSDLSSYNEQFFGPGTRLTVL.